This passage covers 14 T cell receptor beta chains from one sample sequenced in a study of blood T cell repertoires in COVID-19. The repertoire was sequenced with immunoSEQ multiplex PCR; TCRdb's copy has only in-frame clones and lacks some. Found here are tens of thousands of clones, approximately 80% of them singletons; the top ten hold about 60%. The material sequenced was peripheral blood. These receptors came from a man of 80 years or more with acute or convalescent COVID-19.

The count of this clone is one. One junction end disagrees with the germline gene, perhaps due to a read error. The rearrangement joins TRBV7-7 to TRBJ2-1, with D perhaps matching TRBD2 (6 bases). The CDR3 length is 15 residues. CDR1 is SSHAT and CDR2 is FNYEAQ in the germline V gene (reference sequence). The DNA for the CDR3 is TGTGCTAGCAGCAAGCGACTAGTCCCCTACAATGAGCAGTTCTTC. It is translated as CASSKRLVPYNEQFF.

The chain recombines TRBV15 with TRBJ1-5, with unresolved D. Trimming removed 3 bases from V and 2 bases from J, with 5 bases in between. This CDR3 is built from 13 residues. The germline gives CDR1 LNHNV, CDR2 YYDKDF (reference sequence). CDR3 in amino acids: CATSSSGNQPQHF. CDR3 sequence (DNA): TGTGCCACCAGCAGCTCGGGCAATCAGCCCCAGCATTTT.

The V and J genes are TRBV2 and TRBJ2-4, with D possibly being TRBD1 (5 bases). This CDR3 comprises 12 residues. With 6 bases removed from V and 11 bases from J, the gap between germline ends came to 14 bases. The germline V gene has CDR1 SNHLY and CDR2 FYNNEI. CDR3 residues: CASSPTVIVQYF. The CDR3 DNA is TGTGCCAGCAGCCCGACAGTAATAGTTCAGTACTTC.

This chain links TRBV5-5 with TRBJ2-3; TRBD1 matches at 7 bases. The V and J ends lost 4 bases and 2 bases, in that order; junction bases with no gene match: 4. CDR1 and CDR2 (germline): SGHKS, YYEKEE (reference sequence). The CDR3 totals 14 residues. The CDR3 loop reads CASSPGGDTDTQYF. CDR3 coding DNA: TGTGCCAGCAGCCCAGGGGGTGACACAGATACGCAGTATTTT.

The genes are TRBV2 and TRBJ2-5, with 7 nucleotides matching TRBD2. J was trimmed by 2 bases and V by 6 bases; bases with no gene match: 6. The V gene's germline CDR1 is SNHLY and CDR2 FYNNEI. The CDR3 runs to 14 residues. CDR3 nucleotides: TGTGCCAGCAGCTGGCTAGCGGCTCAAGAGACCCAGTACTTC. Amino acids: CASSWLAAQETQYF.

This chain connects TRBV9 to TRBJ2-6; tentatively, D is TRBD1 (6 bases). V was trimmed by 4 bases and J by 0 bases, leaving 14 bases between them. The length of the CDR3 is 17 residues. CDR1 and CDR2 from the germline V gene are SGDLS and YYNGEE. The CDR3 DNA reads TGTGCCAGCAGCCCTCAGGGGAGACGCTCTGGGGCCAACGTCCTGACTTTC. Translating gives CASSPQGRRSGANVLTF.

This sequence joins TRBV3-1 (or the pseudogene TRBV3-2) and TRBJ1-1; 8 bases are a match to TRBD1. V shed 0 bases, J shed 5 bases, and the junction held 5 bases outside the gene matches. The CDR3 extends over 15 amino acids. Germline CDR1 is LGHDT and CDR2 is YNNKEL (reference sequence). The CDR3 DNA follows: TGTGCCAGCAGCCAAGATCCAGGGGGCTTGACTGAAGCTTTCTTT. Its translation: CASSQDPGGLTEAFF.

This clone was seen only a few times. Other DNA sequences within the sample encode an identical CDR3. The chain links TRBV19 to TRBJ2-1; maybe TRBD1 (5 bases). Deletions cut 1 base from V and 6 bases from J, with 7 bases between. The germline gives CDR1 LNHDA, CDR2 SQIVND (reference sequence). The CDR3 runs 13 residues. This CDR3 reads CASSIGGPNEQFF. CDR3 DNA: TGTGCCAGTAGTATAGGGGGCCCCAATGAGCAGTTCTTC.

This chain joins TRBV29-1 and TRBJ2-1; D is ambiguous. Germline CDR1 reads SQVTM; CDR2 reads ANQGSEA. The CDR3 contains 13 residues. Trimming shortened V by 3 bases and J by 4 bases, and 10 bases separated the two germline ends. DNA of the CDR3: TGCAGCGTTGAGGTTCAGACTTACAATGAGCAGTTCTTC. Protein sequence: CSVEVQTYNEQFF.

CDR3 nucleotides: TGTGCCAGCAGCCCCGGTACGTGGAGATACAATGAGCAGTTCTTC. Protein sequence: CASSPGTWRYNEQFF. This chain connects TRBV11-2 to TRBJ2-1; D is uncertain. This CDR3 region has 15 residues. Germline values: CDR1 SGHAT, CDR2 FQNNGV. Between the trimmed V and J ends, which lost 5 bases and 4 bases, there was a span of 15 bases.

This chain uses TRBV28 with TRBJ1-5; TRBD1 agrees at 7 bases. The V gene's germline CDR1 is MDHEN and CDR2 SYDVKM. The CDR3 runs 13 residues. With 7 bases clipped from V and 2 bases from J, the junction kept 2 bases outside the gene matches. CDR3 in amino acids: CASKGQGNQPQHF. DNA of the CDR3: TGTGCCAGCAAAGGACAGGGCAATCAGCCCCAGCATTTT.

CDR3 loop: CASSGSGTSGSRIYEQYF. The CDR3 DNA reads as TGTGCCAGCAGCGGATCCGGGACTAGCGGGAGTAGAATTTACGAGCAGTACTTC. The V call is TRBV7-8, the J call TRBJ2-7; 14 positions agree with TRBD2. J lost 4 bases, V lost 5 bases, and 13 bases had no gene match. Germline assignment: CDR1 SGHVS and CDR2 FQNEAQ. The CDR3 length is 18 residues.

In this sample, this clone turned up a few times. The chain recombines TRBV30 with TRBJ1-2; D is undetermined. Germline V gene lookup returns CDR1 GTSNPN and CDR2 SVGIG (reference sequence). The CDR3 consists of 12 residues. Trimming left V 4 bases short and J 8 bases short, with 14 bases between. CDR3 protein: CAWNGPAGGYTF. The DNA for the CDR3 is TGTGCCTGGAACGGCCCGGCGGGCGGCTACACCTTC.

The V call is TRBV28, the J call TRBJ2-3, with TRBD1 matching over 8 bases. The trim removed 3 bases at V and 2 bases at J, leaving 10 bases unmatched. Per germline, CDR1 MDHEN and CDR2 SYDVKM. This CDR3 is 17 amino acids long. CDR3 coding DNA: TGTGCCAGCAGTTTCAGATATGGACAGGGCCACACAGATACGCAGTATTTT. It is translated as CASSFRYGQGHTDTQYF. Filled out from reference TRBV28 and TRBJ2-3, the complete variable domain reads DVKVTQSSRYLVKRTGEKVFLECVQDMDHENMFWYRQDPGLGLRLIYFSYDVKMKEKGDIPEGYSVSREKKERFSLILESASTNQTSMYLCASSFRYGQGHTDTQYFGPGTRLTVL.